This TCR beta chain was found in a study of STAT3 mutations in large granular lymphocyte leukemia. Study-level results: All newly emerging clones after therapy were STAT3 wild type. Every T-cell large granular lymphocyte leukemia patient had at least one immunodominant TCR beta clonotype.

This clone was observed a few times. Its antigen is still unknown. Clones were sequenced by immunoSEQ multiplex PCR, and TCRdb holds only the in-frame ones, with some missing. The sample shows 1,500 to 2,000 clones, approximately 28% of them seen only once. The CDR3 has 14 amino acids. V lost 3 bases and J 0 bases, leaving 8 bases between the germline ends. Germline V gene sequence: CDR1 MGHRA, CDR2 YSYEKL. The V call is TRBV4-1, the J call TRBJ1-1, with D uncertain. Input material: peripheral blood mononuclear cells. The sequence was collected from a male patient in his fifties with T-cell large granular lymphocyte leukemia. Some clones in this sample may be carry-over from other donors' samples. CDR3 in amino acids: CASSHPQVNTEAFF. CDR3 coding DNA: TGCGCCAGCAGCCATCCCCAGGTGAACACTGAAGCTTTCTTT.